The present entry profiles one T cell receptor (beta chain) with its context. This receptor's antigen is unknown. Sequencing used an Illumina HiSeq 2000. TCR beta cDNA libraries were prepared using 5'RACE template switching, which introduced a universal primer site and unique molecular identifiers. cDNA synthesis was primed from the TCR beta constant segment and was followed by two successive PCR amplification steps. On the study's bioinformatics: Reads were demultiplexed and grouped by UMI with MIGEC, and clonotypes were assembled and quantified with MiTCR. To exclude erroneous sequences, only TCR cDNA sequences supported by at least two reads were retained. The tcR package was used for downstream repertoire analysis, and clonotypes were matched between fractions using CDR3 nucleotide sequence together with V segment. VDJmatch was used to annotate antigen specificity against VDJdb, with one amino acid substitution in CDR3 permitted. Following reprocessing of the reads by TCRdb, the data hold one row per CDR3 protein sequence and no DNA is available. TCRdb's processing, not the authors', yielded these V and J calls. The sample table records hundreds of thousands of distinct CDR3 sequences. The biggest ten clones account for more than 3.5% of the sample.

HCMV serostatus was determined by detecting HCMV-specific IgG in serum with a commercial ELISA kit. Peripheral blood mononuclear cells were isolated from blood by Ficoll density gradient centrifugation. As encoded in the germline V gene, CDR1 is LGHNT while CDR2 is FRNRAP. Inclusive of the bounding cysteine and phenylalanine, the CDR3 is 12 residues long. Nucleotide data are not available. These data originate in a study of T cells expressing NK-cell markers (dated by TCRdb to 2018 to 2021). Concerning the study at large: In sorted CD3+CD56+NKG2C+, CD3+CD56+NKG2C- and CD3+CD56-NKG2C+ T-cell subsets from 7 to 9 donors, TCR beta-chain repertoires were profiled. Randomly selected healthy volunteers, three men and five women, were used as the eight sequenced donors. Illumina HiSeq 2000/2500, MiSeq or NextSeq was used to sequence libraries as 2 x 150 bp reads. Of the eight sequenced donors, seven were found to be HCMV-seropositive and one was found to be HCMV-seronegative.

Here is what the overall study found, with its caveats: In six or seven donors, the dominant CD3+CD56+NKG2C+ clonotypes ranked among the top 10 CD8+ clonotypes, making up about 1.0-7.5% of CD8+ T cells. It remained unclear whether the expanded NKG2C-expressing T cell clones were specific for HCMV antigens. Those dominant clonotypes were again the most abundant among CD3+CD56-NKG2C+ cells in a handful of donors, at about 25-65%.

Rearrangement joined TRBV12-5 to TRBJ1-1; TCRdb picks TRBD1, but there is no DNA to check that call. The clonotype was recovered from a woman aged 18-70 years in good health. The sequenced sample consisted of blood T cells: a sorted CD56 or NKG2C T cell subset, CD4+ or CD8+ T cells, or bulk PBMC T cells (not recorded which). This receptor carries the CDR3 CASGLGSGRAFF.